This passage covers 18 T cell receptor beta chains from one sample sequenced in a study of T cell responses to AZD1222 COVID-19 vaccine. This table comes from immunoSEQ multiplex PCR, and its TCRdb copy is limited to in-frame clones, with some not included. The sample gives over 110,000 clones, 85% to 95% of which show up once; approximately 5.4% is in the top ten. Specimen: peripheral blood, collected on day 0 of AZD1222 vaccination. The receptor set was obtained from an adult in good health.

The chain couples TRBV7-7 to TRBJ2-5; the D gene could be TRBD1 or TRBD2 (6 bases each). Trimming pared 6 bases from V and 9 bases from J, leaving 20 bases between. Germline CDR1 reads SSHAT; CDR2 reads FNYEAQ (reference sequence). This CDR3 has 14 residues. The CDR3 is CASSPRASGEAQYF. In DNA, the CDR3 is TGTGCCAGCAGTCCCCGGGCTTCAGGGGAGGCCCAGTACTTC.

The chain has TRBV2 and TRBJ2-7, with TRBD2 as a possible D gene (6 bases). Germline CDR1 and CDR2: SNHLY and FYNNEI. The V end lost 4 bases, the J end lost 2 bases, and 12 bases lay between the germline ends. The CDR3 consists of 14 residues. In DNA, the CDR3 is TGTGCCAGCAGTGGGGGCGGGGTTACCTACGAGCAGTACTTC. Its protein product is CASSGGGVTYEQYF.

V usage is TRBV5-8 and J usage is TRBJ1-5, with TRBD1 matching 7 bases. The CDR3 covers 14 residues. Looked up from germline, CDR1 is SGHTS and CDR2 is YDEGEE. The trim removed 4 bases at V and 5 bases at J, leaving 6 bases unmatched. CDR3 sequence reads: CASSADRVYQPQHF. DNA of the CDR3: TGTGCCAGCAGCGCCGACAGGGTGTATCAGCCCCAGCATTTT.

The chain uses TRBV10-2 and TRBJ2-7, with D possibly being TRBD2 (7 bases). Trimming left V 11 bases short and J 7 bases short, with 21 bases between. Germline CDR1 and CDR2: WSHSY and SAAADI. The CDR3 runs 13 residues. The CDR3 sequence: CASRGGGREEQYF. CDR3 nucleotides: TGCGCCTCCCGAGGGGGGGGGCGGGAGGAGCAGTACTTC.

The chain is built from TRBV19 and TRBJ2-2; 8 bases align to TRBD1. This CDR3 has 16 residues. Unmatched junction bases numbered 6, after V lost 1 base and J lost 5 bases. The germline V gene encodes CDR1 LNHDA and CDR2 SQIVND (reference sequence). The chain's CDR3 is CASSIGQGNGTGELFF. In nucleotides, the CDR3 is TGTGCCAGTAGTATAGGACAGGGGAATGGAACCGGGGAGCTGTTTTTT.

The V call is TRBV18, the J call TRBJ1-1; D is unclear. Trimming stripped 3 bases from V and 4 bases from J, with 18 bases between. Germline V gene sequence: CDR1 KGHSH, CDR2 LQKENI. This CDR3 spans 16 amino acids. The CDR3 sequence is CASSPGTALRGTEAFF. CDR3 coding DNA: TGTGCCAGCTCACCGGGAACAGCACTTCGGGGCACTGAAGCTTTCTTT.

The CDR3 nucleotides are TGTGCCAGCAGACTGGAGGGGTTCTATGGCTACACCTTC. Its protein product is CASRLEGFYGYTF. The V and J genes are TRBV28 and TRBJ1-2, with a weak D call TRBD1 (5 bases). This CDR3 comprises 13 residues. CDR1 MDHEN and CDR2 SYDVKM come from the germline V gene. With 6 bases removed from V and 4 bases from J, the gap between germline ends came to 12 bases.

This clone has a single count. This chain links TRBV19 with TRBJ2-7; D remains unclear. Trimming pared 6 bases from V and 7 bases from J, leaving 22 bases between. The CDR3 runs to 15 residues. CDR1 and CDR2 (germline): LNHDA, SQIVND (reference sequence). For the CDR3, the DNA is TGTGCCAGTAGCCTCAATTCAGTCGCAGTGGGTGAGCAGTACTTC. Its protein product is CASSLNSVAVGEQYF.

The gene calls are TRBV19 and TRBJ1-2; 8 bases match TRBD1. The CDR3 contains 17 residues. Germline-derived CDR1 and CDR2 are LNHDA and SQIVND (reference sequence). Trimming took 5 bases from V and 3 from J; bases not matched to a gene: 14. CDR3 coding DNA: TGTGCCAGTAGTCTAAGGACAGGGCCGGACGGAGACTATGGCTACACCTTC. This encodes CASSLRTGPDGDYGYTF.

The chain links TRBV4-3 to TRBJ1-2; D unclear. Per germline, CDR1 LGHNA and CDR2 YSLEER. Deletions cut 1 base from V and 3 bases from J, with 12 bases between. This CDR3 contains 15 residues. The CDR3 loop reads CASSQVPLSDYGYTF. For the CDR3, the DNA is TGCGCCAGCAGCCAAGTCCCCTTATCAGACTATGGCTACACCTTC.

V is TRBV19 and J is TRBJ2-7; D uncertain. Per the germline V gene, CDR1 is LNHDA and CDR2 is SQIVND (reference sequence). V was cut by 6 bases and J by 2 bases, with 11 bases left in between. This CDR3 is 13 amino acids long. The CDR3 is CASRGIATYEQYF. CDR3 nucleotide sequence: TGTGCCAGTAGAGGGATCGCGACCTACGAGCAGTACTTC. The whole variable domain, remainder taken from reference TRBV19 and TRBJ2-7, is DGGITQSPKYLFRKEGQNVTLSCEQNLNHDAMYWYRQDPGQGLRLIYYSQIVNDFQKGDIAEGYSVSREKKESFPLTVTSAQKNPTAFYLCASRGIATYEQYFGPGTRLTVT.

The genes are TRBV9 and TRBJ1-1; weak D call: TRBD1 (6 bases). The CDR3 is 16 residues long. Germline CDR1 and CDR2: SGDLS and YYNGEE. Trimming took 0 bases from V and 0 from J, leaving 12 bases between them. CDR3 region: CASSVAGAGVNTEAFF. The CDR3 region has the DNA TGTGCCAGCAGCGTAGCTGGGGCAGGGGTGAACACTGAAGCTTTCTTT.

The gene calls are TRBV19 and TRBJ1-2; weak D call: TRBD1 (6 bases). CDR1 LNHDA and CDR2 SQIVND come from the germline V gene (reference sequence). V was clipped by 5 bases and J by 2 bases, with 12 bases between them. The CDR3 covers 14 residues. In DNA, the CDR3 is TGTGCCAGTAGTTCTGGACAGCTGAACTATGGCTACACCTTC. It encodes CASSSGQLNYGYTF.

The J gene is TRBJ2-1, the V gene TRBV25-1; D is perhaps TRBD2 (5 bases). The V end lost 2 bases, the J end lost 8 bases, and 10 bases lay between the germline ends. Germline CDR1 MGHDK, CDR2 SYGVNS. The CDR3 spans 13 residues. The CDR3 DNA reads TGTGCCAGCAGTGAACCCGGGATCGATGAGCAGTTCTTC. Protein sequence: CASSEPGIDEQFF.

The chain uses TRBV2 and TRBJ2-6; D unclear. Trimming took 6 bases from V and 13 from J, leaving 19 bases between them. CDR3 length: 14 residues. Germline values: CDR1 SNHLY, CDR2 FYNNEI. CDR3 loop: CASSVTTETEVLTF. The DNA of the CDR3 is TGTGCCAGCAGCGTAACAACAGAGACGGAGGTCCTGACTTTC.

This chain connects TRBV5-4 to TRBJ2-7; TRBD2 agrees at 7 bases. This CDR3 contains 14 residues. Germline V lookup: CDR1 SGHNT, CDR2 YYREEE (reference sequence). The V and J ends lost 1 base and 5 bases, in that order; junction bases with no gene match: 6. This CDR3 is CASSLRGSVHEQYF. The CDR3, as DNA: TGTGCCAGCAGCTTGCGCGGGAGTGTACACGAGCAGTACTTC.

The chain employs TRBV6-1 and TRBJ1-2; no clear D gene. V was shortened by 1 base and J by 4 bases, with 10 bases between the two germline ends. In germline, CDR1 is MNHNS, CDR2 SASEGT. There are 14 residues in the CDR3. CDR3: CASSEGGLSYGYTF. The CDR3 DNA reads TGTGCCAGCAGTGAAGGTGGGCTTAGCTATGGCTACACCTTC.

This clone was detected many times. CDR3 DNA: TGTGCCAGCTCACCCCAACTAGTGTTACACGAGCAGTACTTC. This encodes CASSPQLVLHEQYF. This sequence joins TRBV18 and TRBJ2-7, with a weak D call TRBD2 (5 bases). Trimming cost V 3 bases and J 5 bases, with 14 bases left between them. CDR3 length: 14 residues. CDR1 is KGHSH, CDR2 LQKENI, per germline.